This T cell receptor beta chain was identified during a study of blood T cell repertoires in COVID-19. Study at large: The United States, Italy and Spain supplied acute and convalescent COVID-19 samples. Nucleic acid was either cDNA or gDNA, and it came from T cells, B-cell-depleted T cells, or PBMCs.

Germline values: CDR1 SGDLS, CDR2 YYNGEE. The V and J ends lost 0 bases and 0 bases respectively, with 13 bases between them. The CDR3 has 17 residues. The sample holds one count of this clone. As originally analysed: Using reference gene primer amplification, nucleated cell counts were estimated. The protocol was immunoSEQ multiplex PCR, while the TCRdb copy is restricted to in-frame clones and leaves out a portion. The V and J calls and the clone size are those of that table, but D and trimming were determined from the DNA. The profile shows 85,000 to 100,000 clones, less than 95% of them singletons.

The rearrangement links TRBV9 to TRBJ1-3; maybe TRBD1 (6 bases). This receptor was taken from a man aged 55 to 69 with acute or convalescent COVID-19. Sequenced input: peripheral blood. The CDR3 loop reads CASSVERTASSGNTIYF. The CDR3, as DNA: TGTGCCAGCAGCGTAGAAAGGACAGCAAGCTCTGGAAACACCATATATTTT.